This entry is about one T cell receptor beta chain. Its target is not known. This CDR3 comprises 15 residues. V lost 6 bases and J lost 7; bases outside the gene matches: 12. Indicated time point: persistent/refractory GD, antithyroid drugs over 5 years with positive TRAb. The TCR library used RNA extracted from PBMCs. It was by American Thyroid Association guidelines that Graves' disease was diagnosed. Construction of the TCR beta libraries employed iRepertoire HTBI primers in conjunction with Arm-PCR of CDR3 regions. TCRdb reprocessed the multiplex PCR reads via MiXCR and lists one record per CDR3 protein. The sample yields approximately 400,000 distinct CDR3 sequences, 20% to 25% seen once. This sample was included in a study of regulatory T cells in long-lasting Graves disease. Study summary: The criterion for persistent Graves' disease was over 5 years of antithyroid drugs with positive TSH receptor antibodies. Overall study results and limits: Only a small sample size was used, which may have cut accuracy.

This specimen was peripheral blood mononuclear cells (PBMCs), taken when the disease was refractory, from a patient treated with antithyroid drugs. The chain couples TRBV12-3 or TRBV12-4 to TRBJ2-5; 9 positions agree with TRBD2. This receptor was identified in a female donor with Graves disease. In DNA, the CDR3 is TGTGCCAGCAGCCCGACTAGCGGCTTAAGAACGACCCAGTACTTC. Translating it yields CASSPTSGLRTTQYF.